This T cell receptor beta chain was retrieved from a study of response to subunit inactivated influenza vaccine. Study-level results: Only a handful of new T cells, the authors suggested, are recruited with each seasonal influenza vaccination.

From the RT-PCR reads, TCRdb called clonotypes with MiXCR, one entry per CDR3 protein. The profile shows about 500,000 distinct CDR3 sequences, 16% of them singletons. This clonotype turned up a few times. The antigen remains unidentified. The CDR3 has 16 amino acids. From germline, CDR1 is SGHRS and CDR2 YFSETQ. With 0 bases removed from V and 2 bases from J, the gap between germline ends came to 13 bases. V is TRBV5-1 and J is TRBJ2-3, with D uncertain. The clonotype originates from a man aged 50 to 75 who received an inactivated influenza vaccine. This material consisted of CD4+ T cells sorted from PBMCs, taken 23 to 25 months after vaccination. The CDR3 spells CASSLEGGSNTDTQYF. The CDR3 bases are TGCGCCAGCAGCTTGGAGGGCGGAAGCAACACAGATACGCAGTATTTT. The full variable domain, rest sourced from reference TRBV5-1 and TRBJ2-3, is KAGVTQTPRYLIKTRGQQVTLSCSPISGHRSVSWYQQTPGQGLQFLFEYFSETQRNKGNFPGRFSGRQFSNSRSEMNVSTLELGDSALYLCASSLEGGSNTDTQYFGPGTRLTVL.